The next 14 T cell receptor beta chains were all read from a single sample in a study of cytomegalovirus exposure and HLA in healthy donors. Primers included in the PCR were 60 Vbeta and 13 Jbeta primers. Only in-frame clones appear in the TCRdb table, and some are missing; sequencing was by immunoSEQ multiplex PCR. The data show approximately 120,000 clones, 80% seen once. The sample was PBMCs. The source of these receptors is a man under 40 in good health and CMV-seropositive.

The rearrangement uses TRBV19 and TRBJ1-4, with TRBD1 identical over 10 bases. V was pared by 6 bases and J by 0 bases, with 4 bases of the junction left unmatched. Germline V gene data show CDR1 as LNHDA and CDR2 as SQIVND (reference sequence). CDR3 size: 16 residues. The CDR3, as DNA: TGTGCCAGTAGGGGGACAGGGGAGCCAACTAATGAAAAACTGTTTTTT. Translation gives CASRGTGEPTNEKLFF.

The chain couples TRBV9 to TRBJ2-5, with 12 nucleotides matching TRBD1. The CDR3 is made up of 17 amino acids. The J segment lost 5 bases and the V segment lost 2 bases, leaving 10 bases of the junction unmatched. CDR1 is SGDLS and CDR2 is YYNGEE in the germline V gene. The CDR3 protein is CASSVELGTGGRETQYF. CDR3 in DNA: TGTGCCAGCAGCGTCGAACTCGGGACAGGGGGCCGGGAGACCCAGTACTTC.

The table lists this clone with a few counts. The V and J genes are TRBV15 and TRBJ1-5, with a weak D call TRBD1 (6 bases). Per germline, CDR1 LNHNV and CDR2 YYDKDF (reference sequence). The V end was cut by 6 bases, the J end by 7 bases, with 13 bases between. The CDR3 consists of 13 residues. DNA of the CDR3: TGTGCCACCAGTCAGGGGCTAGAACAGCCCCAGCATTTT. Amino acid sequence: CATSQGLEQPQHF.

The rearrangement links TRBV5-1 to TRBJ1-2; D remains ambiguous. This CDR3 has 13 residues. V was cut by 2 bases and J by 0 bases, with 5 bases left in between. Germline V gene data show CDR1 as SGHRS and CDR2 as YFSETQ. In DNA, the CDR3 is TGCGCCAGCAGCTTTAACACTAACTATGGCTACACCTTC. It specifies CASSFNTNYGYTF.

CDR3 protein: CASSLRGQLGDTQYF. In nucleotides, the CDR3 is TGTGCCAGCAGCTTAAGGGGCCAGCTTGGGGATACGCAGTATTTT. The chain combines TRBV7-3 with TRBJ2-3; tentatively, D is TRBD1 (5 bases). Germline lookup yields CDR1 SGHTA and CDR2 FQGTGA. The germline V and J ends were trimmed by 1 base and 6 bases, with 14 bases remaining between them. This CDR3 spans 15 amino acids.

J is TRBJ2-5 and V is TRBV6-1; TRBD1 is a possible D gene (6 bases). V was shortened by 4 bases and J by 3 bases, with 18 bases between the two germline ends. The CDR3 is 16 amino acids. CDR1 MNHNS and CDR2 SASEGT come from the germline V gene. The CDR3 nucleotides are TGTGCCAGCAGTGTCCAGACAGGCCCGGCGAAAGAGACCCAGTACTTC. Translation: CASSVQTGPAKETQYF.

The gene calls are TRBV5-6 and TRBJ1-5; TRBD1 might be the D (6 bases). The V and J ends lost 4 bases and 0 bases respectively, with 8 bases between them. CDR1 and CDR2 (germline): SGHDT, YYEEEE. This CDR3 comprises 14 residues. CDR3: CASSTGYSNQPQHF. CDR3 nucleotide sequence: TGTGCCAGCAGCACAGGGTATAGCAATCAGCCCCAGCATTTT.

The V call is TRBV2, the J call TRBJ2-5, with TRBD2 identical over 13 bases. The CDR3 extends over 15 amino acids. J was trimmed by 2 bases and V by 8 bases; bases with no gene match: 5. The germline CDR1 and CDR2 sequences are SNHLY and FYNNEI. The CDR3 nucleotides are TGTGCCAGCCGGGAGACTAGCGGGGGGCAAGAGACCCAGTACTTC. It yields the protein CASRETSGGQETQYF.

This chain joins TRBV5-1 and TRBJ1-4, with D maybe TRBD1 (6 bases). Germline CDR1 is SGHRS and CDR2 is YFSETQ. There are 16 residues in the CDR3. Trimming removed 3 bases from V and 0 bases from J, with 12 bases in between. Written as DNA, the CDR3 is TGCGCCAGCAGCTGGGACACCCTAACAACTAATGAAAAACTGTTTTTT. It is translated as CASSWDTLTTNEKLFF.

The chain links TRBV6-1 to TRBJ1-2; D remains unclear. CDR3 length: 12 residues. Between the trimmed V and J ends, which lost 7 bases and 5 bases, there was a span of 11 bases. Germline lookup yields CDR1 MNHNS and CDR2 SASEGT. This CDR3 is CASTDVGYGYTF. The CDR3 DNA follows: TGTGCCAGCACCGATGTCGGGTATGGCTACACCTTC.

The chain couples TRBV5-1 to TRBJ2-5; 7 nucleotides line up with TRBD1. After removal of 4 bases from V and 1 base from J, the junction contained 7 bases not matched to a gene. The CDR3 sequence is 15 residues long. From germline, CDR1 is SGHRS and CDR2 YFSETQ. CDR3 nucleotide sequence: TGCGCCAGCAGCCCTAGGGACAGCCGCCAAGAGACCCAGTACTTC. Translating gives CASSPRDSRQETQYF.

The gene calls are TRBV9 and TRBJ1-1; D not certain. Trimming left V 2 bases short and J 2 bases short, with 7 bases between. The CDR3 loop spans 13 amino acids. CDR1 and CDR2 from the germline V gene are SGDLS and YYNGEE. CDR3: CASSVTINTEAFF. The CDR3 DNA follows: TGTGCCAGCAGCGTGACAATCAACACTGAAGCTTTCTTT.

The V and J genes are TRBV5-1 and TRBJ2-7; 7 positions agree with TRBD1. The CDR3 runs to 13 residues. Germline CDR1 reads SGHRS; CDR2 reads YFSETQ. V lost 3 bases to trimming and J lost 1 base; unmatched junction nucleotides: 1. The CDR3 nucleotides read TGCGCCAGCAGCTGGGACAGATCCTACGAGCAGTACTTC. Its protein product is CASSWDRSYEQYF.

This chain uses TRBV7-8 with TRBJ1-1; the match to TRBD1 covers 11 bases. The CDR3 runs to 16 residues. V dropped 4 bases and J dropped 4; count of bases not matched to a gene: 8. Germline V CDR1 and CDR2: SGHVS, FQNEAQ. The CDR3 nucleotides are TGTGCCAGCAGCTCCTTTCCCGGGACAGGGGGCACTGAAGCTTTCTTT. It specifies CASSSFPGTGGTEAFF.